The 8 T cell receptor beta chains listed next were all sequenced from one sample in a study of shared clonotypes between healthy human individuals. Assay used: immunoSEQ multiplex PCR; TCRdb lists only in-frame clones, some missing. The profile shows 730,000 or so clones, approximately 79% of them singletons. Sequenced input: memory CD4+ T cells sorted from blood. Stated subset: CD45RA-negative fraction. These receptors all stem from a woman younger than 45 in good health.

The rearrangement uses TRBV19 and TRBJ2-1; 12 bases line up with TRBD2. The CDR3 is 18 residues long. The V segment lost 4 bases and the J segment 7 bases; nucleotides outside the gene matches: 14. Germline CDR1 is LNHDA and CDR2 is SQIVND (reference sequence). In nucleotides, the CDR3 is TGTGCCAGTAGTACGGGGCTAGCGGGAGGGCGTTGGGGGAATGAGCAGTTCTTC. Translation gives CASSTGLAGGRWGNEQFF.

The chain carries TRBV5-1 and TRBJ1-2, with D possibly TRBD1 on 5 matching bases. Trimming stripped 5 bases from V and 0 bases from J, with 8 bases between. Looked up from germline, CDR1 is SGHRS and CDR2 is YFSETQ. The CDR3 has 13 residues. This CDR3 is CASRPGPNYGYTF. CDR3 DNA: TGCGCCAGCAGACCAGGGCCTAACTATGGCTACACCTTC.

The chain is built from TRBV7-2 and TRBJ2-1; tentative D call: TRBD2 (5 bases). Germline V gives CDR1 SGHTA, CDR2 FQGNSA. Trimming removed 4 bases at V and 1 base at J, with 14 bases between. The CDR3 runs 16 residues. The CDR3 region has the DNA TGTGCCAGCAGCTCCGCGGGTGGGGTGTCCTACAATGAGCAGTTCTTC. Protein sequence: CASSSAGGVSYNEQFF.

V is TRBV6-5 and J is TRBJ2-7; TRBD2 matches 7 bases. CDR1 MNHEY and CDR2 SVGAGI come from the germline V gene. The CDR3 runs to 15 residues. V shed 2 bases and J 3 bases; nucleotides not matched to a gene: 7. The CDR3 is CASSYTGGSDYEQYF. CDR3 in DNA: TGTGCCAGCAGTTACACGGGCGGGAGCGACTACGAGCAGTACTTC.

For the CDR3, the DNA is TGTGCCAGCAGTTACGAGGACCCATCCTTAGTGAAGCAGTATTTT. It translates to CASSYEDPSLVKQYF. The chain couples TRBV6-5 to TRBJ2-3; D gene unclear. The germline V gene encodes CDR1 MNHEY and CDR2 SVGAGI. Trimming removed 2 bases at V and 11 bases at J, with 20 bases between. The CDR3 is 15 residues long.

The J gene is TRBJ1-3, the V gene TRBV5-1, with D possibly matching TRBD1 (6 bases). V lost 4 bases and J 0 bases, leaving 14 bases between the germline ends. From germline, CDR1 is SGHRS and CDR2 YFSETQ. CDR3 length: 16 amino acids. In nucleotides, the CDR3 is TGCGCCAGCAGCCTGGGGGCGGGAAGCTCTGGAAACACCATATATTTT. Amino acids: CASSLGAGSSGNTIYF.

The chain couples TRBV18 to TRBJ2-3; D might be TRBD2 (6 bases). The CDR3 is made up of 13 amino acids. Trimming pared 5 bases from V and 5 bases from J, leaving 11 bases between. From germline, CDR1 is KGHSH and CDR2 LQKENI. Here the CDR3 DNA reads TGTGCCAGCTCAGGGACTTGGGGAGATACGCAGTATTTT. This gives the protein CASSGTWGDTQYF.

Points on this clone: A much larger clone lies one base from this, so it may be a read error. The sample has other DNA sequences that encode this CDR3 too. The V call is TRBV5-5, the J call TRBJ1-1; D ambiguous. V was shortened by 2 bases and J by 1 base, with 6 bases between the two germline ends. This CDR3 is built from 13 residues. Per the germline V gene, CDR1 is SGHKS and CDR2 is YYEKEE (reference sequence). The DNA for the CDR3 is TGTGCCAGCAGCTTAATCAGGAACACTGAAGCTTTCTTT. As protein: CASSLIRNTEAFF. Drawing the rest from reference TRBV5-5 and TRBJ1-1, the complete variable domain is DAGVTQSPTHLIKTRGQQVTLRCSPISGHKSVSWYQQVLGQGPQFIFQYYEKEERGRGNFPDRFSARQFPNYSSELNVNALLLGDSALYLCASSLIRNTEAFFGQGTRLTVV.